These 3 T cell receptor beta chains came from one sample sequenced in a study of shared clonotypes between healthy human individuals. Generated by immunoSEQ multiplex PCR, the TCRdb table keeps only in-frame clones and is missing some. The sample lists some 550,000 clones, almost 97% occurring once. The sample was naive CD4+ T cells sorted from blood. Regarding subset: CD45RA+ positively selected. The receptors stem from a woman in her twenties or thirties in good health.

A note on this clone: Distinct nucleotide sequences in the sample also encode this CDR3. V and J are TRBV28 and TRBJ1-1, with D perhaps TRBD1 (6 bases). The germline V gene encodes CDR1 MDHEN and CDR2 SYDVKM. The CDR3 contains 11 residues. Trimming stripped 2 bases from V and 8 bases from J, with 6 bases between. In DNA form, the CDR3 reads TGTGCCAGCAGTTTACAGGGGGAAGCTTTCTTT. Protein sequence: CASSLQGEAFF.

This clone was seen a single time. V is TRBV11-2 and J is TRBJ2-1; 11 bases agree with TRBD2. With 5 bases clipped from V and 1 base from J, the junction kept 4 bases outside the gene matches. CDR3 size: 16 residues. Germline CDR1 and CDR2: SGHAT and FQNNGV. The CDR3 nucleotides are TGTGCCAGCAGCGCAGTAGCGGGAGGGTCCTACAATGAGCAGTTCTTC. Amino acids: CASSAVAGGSYNEQFF.

Regarding this clone: Other DNA sequences of this sample code for an identical CDR3. The chain has TRBV5-4 and TRBJ1-1, with D perhaps TRBD1 (6 bases). V was trimmed by 1 base and J by 4 bases, leaving 11 bases between them. Germline values: CDR1 SGHNT, CDR2 YYREEE (reference sequence). The CDR3 runs 14 residues. The CDR3 protein is CASSLMGGGTEAFF. The CDR3, as DNA: TGTGCCAGCAGCTTGATGGGGGGCGGCACTGAAGCTTTCTTT. Full variable domain (missing parts from reference TRBV5-4 and TRBJ1-1): ETGVTQSPTHLIKTRGQQVTLRCSSQSGHNTVSWYQQALGQGPQFIFQYYREEENGRGNFPPRFSGLQFPNYSSELNVNALELDDSALYLCASSLMGGGTEAFFGQGTRLTVV.